This TCR beta chain was observed in a study of T-cell reconstitution after alpha-beta-depleted transplantation in children. Remarks on this clonotype: Its specificity is not known.

Looked up from germline, CDR1 is SEHNR and CDR2 is FQNEAQ (reference sequence). Deletions cut 5 bases from V and 8 bases from J, with 4 bases between. CDR3 length equals 10 residues. As it was prepared, the TCRbeta library received unique molecular identifiers. TCRdb reprocessed the PCR reads with MiXCR, giving one entry per CDR3 protein. The table lists 200,000 to 300,000 distinct CDR3 sequences, 20% to 30% of them singletons. Study conclusions and caveats: TCRbeta diversity was high at day 60 in some patients (a result of surviving recipient T cells and thymic progenitors). Reports say that about two months after transplant, the alpha-beta T cells came out of several hundred graft clones that had expanded.

The sequences come from PBMCs, mostly from graft donor cells, collected 360 days after TCRalphabeta/CD19-depleted stem cell transplant. This TCR was sampled from a female patient aged 2-10 years who had a stem cell transplant for congenital amegakaryocytic thrombocytopenia, so the T cells may come from the graft donor. This chain links TRBV7-9 with TRBJ2-1; the D is unclear. CDR3 residues: CASSPDEQFF. CDR3 DNA sequence: TGTGCCAGCAGCCCAGATGAGCAGTTCTTC.